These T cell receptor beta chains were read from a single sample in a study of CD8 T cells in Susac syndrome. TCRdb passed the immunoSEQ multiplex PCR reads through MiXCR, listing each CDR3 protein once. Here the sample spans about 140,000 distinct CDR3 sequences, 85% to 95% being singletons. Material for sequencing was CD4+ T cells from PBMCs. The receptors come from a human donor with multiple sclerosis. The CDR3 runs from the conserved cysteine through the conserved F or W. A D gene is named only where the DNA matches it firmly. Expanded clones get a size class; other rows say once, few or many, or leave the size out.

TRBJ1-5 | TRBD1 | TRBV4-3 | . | TGCGCCAGCAGCCAAATCCAGGGGGATCAGCCCCAGCATTTT | CASSQIQGDQPQHF
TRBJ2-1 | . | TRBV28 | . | TGTGCCAGCAGTTTACTAGTGAGTGAGCAGTTCTTC | CASSLLVSEQFF
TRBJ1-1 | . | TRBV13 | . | TGTGCCAGCAGCAGCGGAACCGGCGGAGCTTTCTTT | CASSSGTGGAFF
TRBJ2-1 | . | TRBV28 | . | TGTGCCAGCAGTTTATTCTCCACTTACAATGAGCAGTTCTTC | CASSLFSTYNEQFF
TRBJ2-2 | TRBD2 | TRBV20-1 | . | TGCAGTGCTAGGGGCCTAGCGGGAGGGCCGGTAACCGGGGAGCTGTTTTTT | CSARGLAGGPVTGELFF
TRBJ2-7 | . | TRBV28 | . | TGTGCCAGCAGCCCGGACGGGTACGAGCAGTACTTC | CASSPDGYEQYF
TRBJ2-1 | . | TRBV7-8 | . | TGTGCCAGCACCTTGCCCGGGAGTTCCACCTACAATGAGCAGTTCTTC | CASTLPGSSTYNEQFF
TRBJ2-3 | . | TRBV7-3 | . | TGTGCCAGCAGCCGCTCCGCGAGTGAGGGCACAGATACGCAGTATTTT | CASSRSASEGTDTQYF
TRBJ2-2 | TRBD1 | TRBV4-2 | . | TGTGCCAGCAGCCGTCGGGACAGCACGGACGGGGAGCTGTTTTTT | CASSRRDSTDGELFF
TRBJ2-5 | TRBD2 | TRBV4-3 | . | TGCGCCAGCAGCCAAGATGTGCTAGCGGGGGGGATGGAGACCCAGTACTTC | CASSQDVLAGGMETQYF
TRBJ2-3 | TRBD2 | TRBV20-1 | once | TGCAGTGCTAAGCTGACTAGCGGCTACACAGATACGCAGTATTTT | CSAKLTSGYTDTQYF
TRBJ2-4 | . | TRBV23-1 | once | TGCGCCAGCAGTCAATCAATGGCAGGCAAAAACATTCAGTACTTC | CASSQSMAGKNIQYF
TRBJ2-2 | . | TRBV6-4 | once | TGTGCCAGCAGTGAGATCGGGTCGGCCGGGGAGCTGTTTTTT | CASSEIGSAGELFF
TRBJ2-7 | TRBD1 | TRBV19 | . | TGTGCCAGTAGTATGGGTGGACAGGGATACTACGAGCAGTACTTC | CASSMGGQGYYEQYF
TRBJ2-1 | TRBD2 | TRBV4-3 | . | TGCGCCAGCAGCCTAGAGCTAGCGGGGGGCGGGGAGGAGCAGTTCTTC | CASSLELAGGGEEQFF
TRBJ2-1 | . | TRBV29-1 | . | TGCAGCGTTGAGCCCACTCCGCCGGGACACCTAAACAATGAGCAGTTCTTC | CSVEPTPPGHLNNEQFF
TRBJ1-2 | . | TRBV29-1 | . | TGCAGCGTTGAAGAACAGAATCTCTATGGCTACACCTTC | CSVEEQNLYGYTF
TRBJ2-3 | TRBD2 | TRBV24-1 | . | TGTGCCACCAGTGATTCGGGACTAGCGGATACCACAGATACGCAGTATTTT | CATSDSGLADTTDTQYF
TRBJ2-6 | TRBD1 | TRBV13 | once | TGTGCCAGCAGCATAGGACAGGGGGCGCCAGGGGCCAACGTCCTGACTTTC | CASSIGQGAPGANVLTF
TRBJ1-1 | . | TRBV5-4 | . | TGTGCCAGCAGCTTCGGCGGCGGTCAGGCTTTCTTT | CASSFGGGQAFF
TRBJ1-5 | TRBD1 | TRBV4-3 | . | TGCGCCAGCAGCCAGCAGGGGGGCAATCAGCCCCAGCATTTT | CASSQQGGNQPQHF
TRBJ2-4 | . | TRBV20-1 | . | TGCAGTGCTAGCGGGGTTAACATTCAGTACTTC | CSASGVNIQYF
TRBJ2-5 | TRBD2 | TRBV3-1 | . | TGTGCCAGCATCTCTAGCGGGGGGTCCGAGACCCAGTACTTC | CASISSGGSETQYF
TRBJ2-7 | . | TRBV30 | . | TGTGCCTGGAGTGCCGGTATTTCCTACGAGCAGTACTTC | CAWSAGISYEQYF
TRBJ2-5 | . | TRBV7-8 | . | TGTGCCAGCCTAAGGGAGACCCAGTACTTC | CASLRETQYF
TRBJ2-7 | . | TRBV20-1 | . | TGCAGTGCTAGGGCGTTAGAGGGCCCCTACGAGCAGTACTTC | CSARALEGPYEQYF
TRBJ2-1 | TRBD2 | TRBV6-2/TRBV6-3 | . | TGTGCCAGCACCTTAGCGGGGCGATCGTTAAGCTCCTACAATGAGCAGTTCTTC | CASTLAGRSLSSYNEQFF
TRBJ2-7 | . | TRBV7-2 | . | TGTGCCAGCAGCGGGCCGGTACCGGGATACGAGCAGTACTTC | CASSGPVPGYEQYF
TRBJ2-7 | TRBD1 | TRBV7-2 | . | TGTGCCAGCAGCTCCAGAGGGACAGGACGCTACGAGCAGTACTTC | CASSSRGTGRYEQYF
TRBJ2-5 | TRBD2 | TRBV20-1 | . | TGCAGTGCCGACACGGGAGGGGTAGAGACCCAGTACTTC | CSADTGGVETQYF
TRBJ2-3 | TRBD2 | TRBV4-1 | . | TGCGCCAGCAGCCAAGATTTGCAGGGAGGGACGCAGTATTTT | CASSQDLQGGTQYF
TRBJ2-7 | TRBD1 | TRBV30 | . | TGTGCCTGGAGGCAGAGGGACAGATACTACGAGCAGTACTTC | CAWRQRDRYYEQYF
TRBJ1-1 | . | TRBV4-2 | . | TGTGCCAGCAGCCCCGGGGTGGGGGCGGACACTGAAGCTTTCTTT | CASSPGVGADTEAFF
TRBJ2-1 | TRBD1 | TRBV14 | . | TGTGCCAGCAGCTGGGACAGGGTCAATGAGCAGTTCTTC | CASSWDRVNEQFF
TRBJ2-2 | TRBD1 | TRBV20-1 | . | TGCAGTGCTAGAGATCTGGGACAGGGGGCTTTGACCGGGGAGCTGTTTTTT | CSARDLGQGALTGELFF
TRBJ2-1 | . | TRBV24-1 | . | TGTGCCACCAGTGATTTGACTAGCAGCTCCTACAATGAGCAGTTCTTC | CATSDLTSSSYNEQFF
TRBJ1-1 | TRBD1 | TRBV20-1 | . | TGCAGTCCTATTGGACAGGCCACTGAAGCTTTCTTT | CSPIGQATEAFF
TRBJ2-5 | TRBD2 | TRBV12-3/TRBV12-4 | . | TGTGCCAGCAGTCATACAGGACGGGAGGTGGCAGAGACCCAGTACTTC | CASSHTGREVAETQYF
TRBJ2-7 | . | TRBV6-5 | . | TGTGCCAGCAGTTACGCGCAGGGTGCCTACGAGCAGTACTTC | CASSYAQGAYEQYF
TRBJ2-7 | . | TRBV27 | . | TGTGCCAGCAGTTTCCAAAAGTCGGTCTACGAGCAGTACTTC | CASSFQKSVYEQYF
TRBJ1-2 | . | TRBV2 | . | TGTGCCAGCAGTGGTCGTAGGGATACGGACTATGGCTACACCTTC | CASSGRRDTDYGYTF
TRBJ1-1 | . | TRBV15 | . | TGTGCCACCAGCAGAGATATGGGGAACACTGAAGCTTTCTTT | CATSRDMGNTEAFF
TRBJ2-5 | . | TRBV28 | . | TGTGCCAGCAGTTTAGGGAGAATCCCCGGGGAGACCCAGTACTTC | CASSLGRIPGETQYF
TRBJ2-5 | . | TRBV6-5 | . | TGTGCCAGCAGTTACTCCGCAGCGCAAGAGACCCAGTACTTC | CASSYSAAQETQYF
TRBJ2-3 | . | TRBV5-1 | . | TGCGCCAGCAGCTTGGATAGCGACACAGATACGCAGTATTTT | CASSLDSDTDTQYF
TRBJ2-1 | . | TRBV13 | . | TGTGCCAGCAGCTCCCGAGGGGGAGGGGGCAGCGGGAGAGGTAATGAGCAGTTCTTC | CASSSRGGGGSGRGNEQFF
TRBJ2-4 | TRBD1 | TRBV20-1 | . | TGCAGTGCTCAGTGGGACAGGGGTGACATTCAGTACTTC | CSAQWDRGDIQYF
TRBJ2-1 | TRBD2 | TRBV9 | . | TGTGCCAGCAGCGCAATCCCTGGGACTAGCAATGAGCAGTTCTTC | CASSAIPGTSNEQFF
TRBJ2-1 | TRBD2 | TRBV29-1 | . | TGCAGCGTCCGTACTAGCGGGTACAGGGATGAGCAGTTCTTC | CSVRTSGYRDEQFF